The 14 T cell receptor beta chains reported below all come from one sample, sequenced in a study of blood T cells in healthy people across ages. A sample-barcoded 5' primer and a J-beta primer mix were used in a second PCR of roughly 7 to 11 cycles. TCRdb redid the calling of the 5' RACE reads with MiXCR, one entry per CDR3 protein. This table has under 1,000,000 distinct CDR3 sequences, about 45% appearing once. Input material: blood. The source of these receptors is an elderly man in good health.

The CDR3 reads CASSALSGQRGYTF. Written as DNA, the CDR3 is TGCGCCAGCAGCGCCCTTTCCGGCCAGCGGGGCTACACCTTC. J is TRBJ1-2 and V is TRBV4-1, with D unresolved. The germline V and J ends were trimmed by 5 bases and 8 bases, with 18 bases remaining between them. This CDR3 is 14 amino acids long. Germline loops: CDR1 MGHRA, CDR2 YSYEKL.

The chain recombines TRBV7-2 with TRBJ2-5, with D perhaps matching TRBD2 (7 bases). CDR1 is SGHTA, CDR2 FQGNSA, per germline. V was pared by 5 bases and J by 4 bases, with 20 bases between. The CDR3 runs 16 residues. CDR3 sequence: CASSLRGVVAGETQYF. In nucleotides, the CDR3 is TGTGCCAGCAGCCTAAGGGGGGTGGTAGCGGGAGAGACCCAGTACTTC.

V is TRBV30 and J is TRBJ2-7; D is tentatively TRBD1 or TRBD2 (5 bases each). The end of the DNA aligns better with TRBJ2-1, so the J call may be wrong. Germline V gene sequence: CDR1 GTSNPN, CDR2 SVGIG (reference sequence). The CDR3 runs 13 residues. CDR3 residues: CAWSHSGTYEQFF. CDR3 nucleotides: TGTGCCTGGAGTCATTCAGGGACCTACGAGCAGTTCTTC.

CDR3 residues: CASTQSRDSIFETQYF. The CDR3 nucleotides read TGTGCCAGCACCCAGTCCCGGGACAGTATTTTCGAGACCCAGTACTTC. The genes are TRBV12-3 or TRBV12-4 and TRBJ2-5; TRBD1 aligns across 7 bases. The CDR3 sequence is 16 residues long. The V segment lost 7 bases and the J segment 5 bases; nucleotides outside the gene matches: 16.

The rearrangement uses TRBV9 and TRBJ1-6; D remains unclear. The CDR3 covers 13 residues. Looked up from germline, CDR1 is SGDLS and CDR2 is YYNGEE. V lost 3 bases and J lost 7, with 8 bases in between. The CDR3 DNA sequence: TGTGCCAGCAGCGCAGACTCGAATTCACCCCTCCACTTT. Amino acids: CASSADSNSPLHF.

The chain links TRBV20-1 to TRBJ2-1; tentatively, D is TRBD2 (6 bases). CDR1 is DFQATT and CDR2 is SNEGSKA in the germline V gene (reference sequence). Trimming removed 3 bases at V and 4 bases at J, with 13 bases between. The CDR3 runs 14 residues. For the CDR3, the DNA is TGCAGTGCTAGTGGGAGGAGTGAGTACAATGAGCAGTTCTTC. Translating gives CSASGRSEYNEQFF.

The chain joins TRBV10-3 to TRBJ1-5; perhaps TRBD1 as D (5 bases). Germline lookup yields CDR1 ENHRY and CDR2 SYGVKD. CDR3 size: 18 residues. V lost 1 base and J 5 bases, leaving 21 bases between the germline ends. The chain's CDR3 is CAISEWGFRVNSDQPQHF. In DNA, the CDR3 is TGTGCCATCAGTGAGTGGGGATTCAGGGTTAATTCCGATCAGCCCCAGCATTTT.

Turning to this clonotype: A much bigger clone sits one base away, suggesting this may be a read error. The chain links TRBV28 to TRBJ2-3; TRBD2 matches 10 bases. This CDR3 has 15 amino acids. Germline V lookup: CDR1 MDHEN, CDR2 SYDVKM. CDR3 coding DNA: TGTGCCGGCAGTCCCCTAGCGGGAGAATTAGATACGCAGTATTTT. Its protein product is CAGSPLAGELDTQYF.

This clonotype was found many times. This sequence joins TRBV5-1 and TRBJ2-7; 8 positions match TRBD2. CDR3 length: 15 residues. The junction had 3 bases not matched to a gene; V was cut back by 0 bases and J by 1 base. Germline values: CDR1 SGHRS, CDR2 YFSETQ. The CDR3 loop reads CASSLAGTRSYEQYF. CDR3 coding DNA: TGCGCCAGCAGCTTGGCCGGGACTAGATCCTACGAGCAGTACTTC.

This clonotype was seen more than once but under ten times. The chain uses TRBV20-1 and TRBJ2-1; 9 bases are a match to TRBD2. V lost 0 bases and J lost 0; bases outside the gene matches: 6. The CDR3 is made up of 17 amino acids. CDR1 DFQATT and CDR2 SNEGSKA come from the germline V gene (reference sequence). CDR3 residues: CSARDSTSGYSYNEQFF. CDR3 sequence (DNA): TGCAGTGCTAGAGATAGTACTAGCGGGTACTCCTACAATGAGCAGTTCTTC.

The chain couples TRBV20-1 to TRBJ2-1; 11 bases are a match to TRBD2. J gave up 7 bases and V 3 bases, and 11 bases lay outside the gene matches. The length of the CDR3 is 16 residues. From germline, CDR1 is DFQATT and CDR2 SNEGSKA (reference sequence). CDR3 DNA sequence: TGCAGTGCTAGTAGCGGGAGGGCTGTTTTGCGGAATGAGCAGTTCTTC. It translates to CSASSGRAVLRNEQFF.

The rearrangement joins TRBV5-1 to TRBJ2-2; tentative D call: TRBD1 (6 bases). V shed 0 bases and J shed 12 bases, with 18 bases lying between them. CDR1 SGHRS and CDR2 YFSETQ come from the germline V gene. This CDR3 contains 15 residues. The CDR3 region has the DNA TGCGCCAGCAGCTTGGACGGGCAGGGGCCTAAGCAGCTGTTTTTT. The encoded protein is CASSLDGQGPKQLFF.

V usage is TRBV6-2 or TRBV6-3 and J usage is TRBJ2-1, with TRBD1 matching 9 bases. CDR1 is MNHEY and CDR2 is SVGEGT in the germline V gene. The V segment lost 0 bases and the J segment 8 bases; nucleotides outside the gene matches: 11. This CDR3 has 17 amino acids. CDR3 protein: CASSYSSHRGLFDEQFF. In nucleotides, the CDR3 is TGTGCCAGCAGTTACTCGTCGCACAGGGGGCTCTTCGATGAGCAGTTCTTC.

V and J are TRBV11-2 and TRBJ1-2, with a weak D call TRBD1 (5 bases). Per germline, CDR1 SGHAT and CDR2 FQNNGV. This CDR3 is built from 15 residues. Trimming left V 5 bases short and J 0 bases short, with 13 bases between. CDR3 nucleotide sequence: TGTGCCAGCAGCCCCGGGGCAGGGACTAACTATGGCTACACCTTC. Its protein is CASSPGAGTNYGYTF.